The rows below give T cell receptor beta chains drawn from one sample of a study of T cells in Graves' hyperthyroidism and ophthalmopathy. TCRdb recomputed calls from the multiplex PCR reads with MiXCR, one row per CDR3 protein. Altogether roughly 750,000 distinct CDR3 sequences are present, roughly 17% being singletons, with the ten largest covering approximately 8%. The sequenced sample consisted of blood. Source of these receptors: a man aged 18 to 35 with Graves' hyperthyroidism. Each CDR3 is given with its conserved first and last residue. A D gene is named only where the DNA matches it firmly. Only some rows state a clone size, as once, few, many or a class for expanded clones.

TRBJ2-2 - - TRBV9 TGTGCCAGCAGCGTAGAAGGGGCGGCCCCCGGGGAGCTGTTTTTT CASSVEGAAPGELFF
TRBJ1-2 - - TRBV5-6 TGTGCCAGCAGCTTGTTCACTACGGTTGACTATGGCTACACCTTC CASSLFTTVDYGYTF
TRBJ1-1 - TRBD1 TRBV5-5 TGTGCCAGCAGCTTTATTGAGACAGGGAGAACTGAAGCTTTCTTT CASSFIETGRTEAFF
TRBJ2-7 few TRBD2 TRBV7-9 TGTGCCAGCAGCCGGACTAGCGGGAGAGAGTCCAACGAGCAGTACTTC CASSRTSGRESNEQYF
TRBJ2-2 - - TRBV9 TGTGCCAGCAGCGTAGCCGAGGGCAGGAACACCGGGGAGCTGTTTTTT CASSVAEGRNTGELFF
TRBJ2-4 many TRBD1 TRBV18 TGTGCCAGCTCACCTCCGGGACAGGGGGCTGCCAAAAACATTCAGTACTTC CASSPPGQGAAKNIQYF
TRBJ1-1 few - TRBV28 TGTGCCAGTGGGAGAACTGAAGCTTTCTTT CASGRTEAFF
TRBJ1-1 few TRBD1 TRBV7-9 TGTGCCAGCAGCATGACCGGGACAGGGGTCAAAGCTTTCTTT CASSMTGTGVKAFF
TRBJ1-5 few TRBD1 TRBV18 TGTGCCAGCTCAGGACAGGATTCAAAGTATAGCAATCAGCCCCAGCATTTT CASSGQDSKYSNQPQHF
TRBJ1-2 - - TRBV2 TGTGCCAGCAGCAAAGACAGAAACTATGGCTTCACCTTC CASSKDRNYGFTF
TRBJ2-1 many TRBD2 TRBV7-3 TGTGCCAGCAGCTCCCCCGGGACTAGCGGGTACAATGAGCAGTTCTTC CASSSPGTSGYNEQFF
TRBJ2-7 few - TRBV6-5 TGTGCCAGCAGTTACTTCGGGGGCCACACCCCCTACGAGCAGTACTTC CASSYFGGHTPYEQYF
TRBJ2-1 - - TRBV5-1 TGCGCCAGCGCCGGGGTGAGACACTATCTCTACAATGAGCAGTTCTTC CASAGVRHYLYNEQFF
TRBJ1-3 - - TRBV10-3 TGTGCCATCAGTGATGCAGTTGGAAACACCATATATTTT CAISDAVGNTIYF
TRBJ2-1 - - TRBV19 TGTGCCAGTAGTATAGCGTGGCCCTCCTACAATGAGCAGTTCTTC CASSIAWPSYNEQFF
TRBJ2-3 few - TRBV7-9 TGTGCCAGCAGCTTAACGCAGTATTTT CASSLTQYF
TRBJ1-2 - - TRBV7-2 TGTGCCAGCAGCTTAGGGCAGGGGACTGGCTACACCTTC CASSLGQGTGYTF
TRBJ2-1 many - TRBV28 TGTGCCAGCAGTACCACCCGACCCCCACGCAATGAGCAGTTCTTC CASSTTRPPRNEQFF
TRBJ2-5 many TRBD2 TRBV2 TGTGCCATCAGCACTCCTAGCGGGAACCAAGAGACCCAGTACTTC CAISTPSGNQETQYF
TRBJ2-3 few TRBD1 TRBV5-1 TGCGCCAGCAGCCCGACCCCACAGGGGAGAGATACGCAGTATTTT CASSPTPQGRDTQYF
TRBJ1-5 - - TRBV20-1 TGCAGTGCTAGAGGCCCGGGGATAAGGAATCAGCCCCAGCATTTT CSARGPGIRNQPQHF